This T cell receptor (beta chain) was sequenced in a study of blood T cells in healthy people across ages. Using a J-beta primer mix together with a sample-barcoded 5' primer, a second PCR was run for about 6 to 11 cycles. Tags on each cDNA molecule came from a template-switch adaptor with 12 random nucleotides. Via MiXCR, TCRdb re-called the 5' RACE reads, giving one row per CDR3 protein. The sample lists roughly 2 million distinct CDR3 sequences, roughly 52% occurring once. A note on this clonotype: The antigen is not known.

There are 18 residues in the CDR3. Germline CDR1 and CDR2: MNHEY and SVGAGI. V gave up 4 bases and J gave up 11 bases; unmatched junction bases: 24. There were healthy Caucasian individuals from Russia, aged about 6 to 95, serving as donors. PBMCs, at least 7 million per sample, were isolated. Findings and caveats of the study: Bulk PBMC profiling left naive and antigen-experienced comparisons inconclusive.

Sequenced material: blood. The clonotype comes from a woman in her thirties or forties in good health. V and J are TRBV6-5 and TRBJ2-5; 8 bases are shared with TRBD2. The CDR3 region has the DNA TGTGCCAGCAGTTTCCGGGGTAGCGGGGAAACATCCTACAATGAGCAGTACTTC. As protein: CASSFRGSGETSYNEQYF.